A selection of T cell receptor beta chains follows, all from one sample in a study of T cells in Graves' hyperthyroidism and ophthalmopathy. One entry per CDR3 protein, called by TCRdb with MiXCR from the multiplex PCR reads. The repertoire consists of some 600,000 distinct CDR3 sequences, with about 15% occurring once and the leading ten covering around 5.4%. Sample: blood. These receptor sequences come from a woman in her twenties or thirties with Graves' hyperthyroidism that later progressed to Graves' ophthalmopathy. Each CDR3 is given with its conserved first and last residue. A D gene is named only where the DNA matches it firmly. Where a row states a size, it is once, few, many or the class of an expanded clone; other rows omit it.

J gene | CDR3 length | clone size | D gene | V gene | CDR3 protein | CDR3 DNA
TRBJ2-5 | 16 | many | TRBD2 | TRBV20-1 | CSAREGLAGKQETQYF | TGCAGTGCTAGAGAGGGACTAGCGGGGAAACAAGAGACCCAGTACTTC
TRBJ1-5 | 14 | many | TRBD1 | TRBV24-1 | CATSTTGGNQPQHF | TGTGCCACCAGTACTACAGGGGGCAATCAGCCCCAGCATTTT
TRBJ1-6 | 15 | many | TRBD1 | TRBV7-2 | CASSQGDSNNSPLHF | TGTGCCAGCAGCCAGGGGGACAGCAATAATTCACCCCTCCACTTT
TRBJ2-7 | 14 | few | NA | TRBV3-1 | CASSQEQGGYEQYF | TGTGCCAGCAGCCAAGAACAGGGGGGGTACGAGCAGTACTTC
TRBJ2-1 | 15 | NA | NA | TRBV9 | CASSGSLGSYNEQFF | TGTGCCAGCAGCGGAAGCTTGGGGTCCTACAATGAGCAGTTCTTC
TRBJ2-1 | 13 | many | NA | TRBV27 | CASSTGRANEQFF | TGTGCCAGCAGTACCGGGAGAGCCAATGAGCAGTTCTTC
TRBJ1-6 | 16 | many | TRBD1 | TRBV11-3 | CASSGGQGTYNSPLHF | TGTGCCAGCAGCGGGGGACAGGGGACTTATAATTCACCCCTCCACTTT
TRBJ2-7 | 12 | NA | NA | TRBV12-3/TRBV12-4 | CASGRGSYEQYF | TGTGCCAGCGGAAGAGGCTCCTACGAGCAGTACTTC
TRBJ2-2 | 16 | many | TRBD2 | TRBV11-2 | CASSVLLAGGAGELFF | TGTGCCAGCAGCGTCCTGCTAGCGGGAGGAGCCGGGGAGCTGTTTTTT
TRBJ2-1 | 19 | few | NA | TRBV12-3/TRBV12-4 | CASSLNGVGVGRLAYEQFF | TGTGCCAGCAGTTTAAATGGCGTTGGCGTGGGACGGCTTGCCTACGAGCAGTTCTTC
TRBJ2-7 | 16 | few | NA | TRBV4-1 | CASSLSQRTNSYEQYF | TGCGCCAGCAGCTTAAGTCAGCGGACAAACTCCTACGAGCAGTACTTC
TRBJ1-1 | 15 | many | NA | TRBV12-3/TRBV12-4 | CASSLGPQGNTEAFF | TGTGCCAGCAGTTTGGGGCCTCAGGGTAACACTGAAGCTTTCTTT
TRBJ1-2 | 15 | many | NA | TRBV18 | CASSPTGTRHYGYTF | TGTGCCAGCTCACCAACAGGGACACGGCACTATGGCTACACCTTC
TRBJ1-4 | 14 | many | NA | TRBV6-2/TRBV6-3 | CASSYISSNEKLFF | TGTGCCAGCAGTTATATCTCTTCTAATGAAAAACTGTTTTTT
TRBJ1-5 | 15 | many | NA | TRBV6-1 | CASSASPGSNQPQHF | TGTGCCAGCAGTGCCTCCCCGGGGAGCAATCAGCCCCAGCATTTT
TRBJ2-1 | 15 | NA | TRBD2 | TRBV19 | CASSIIGRYHNEQFF | TGTGCCAGTAGTATTATCGGGAGGTACCACAATGAGCAGTTCTTC
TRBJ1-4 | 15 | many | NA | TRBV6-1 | CASSASQQSNEKLFF | TGTGCCAGCAGTGCGTCCCAGCAGAGTAATGAAAAACTGTTTTTT
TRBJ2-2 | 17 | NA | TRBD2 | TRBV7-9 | CASSLSSSGMNTGGLFF | TGTGCCAGCAGCTTAAGTTCTAGCGGGATGAACACCGGGGGGCTGTTTTTT
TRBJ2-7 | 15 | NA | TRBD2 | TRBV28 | CASSPHRGGSDEQYF | TGTGCCAGCAGTCCTCATCGGGGGGGGAGCGACGAGCAGTACTTC
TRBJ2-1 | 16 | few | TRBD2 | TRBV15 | CATSPGLAGVGDEQFF | TGTGCCACCAGTCCAGGACTAGCGGGAGTAGGTGATGAGCAGTTCTTC
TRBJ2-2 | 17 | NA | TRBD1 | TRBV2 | CASSDPGQGMGTGELFF | TGTGCCAGCAGTGATCCGGGACAGGGGATGGGCACCGGGGAGCTGTTTTTT
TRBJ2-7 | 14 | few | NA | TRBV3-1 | CASSYITGEPEQYF | TGTGCCAGCAGCTACATAACGGGAGAACCCGAGCAGTACTTC
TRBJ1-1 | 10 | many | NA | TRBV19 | CASSPTEAFF | TGTGCCAGTAGTCCCACTGAAGCTTTCTTT
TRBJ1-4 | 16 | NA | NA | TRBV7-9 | CASSLQAQDPNEKLFF | TGTGCCAGCAGCCTCCAGGCGCAGGATCCTAATGAAAAACTGTTTTTT
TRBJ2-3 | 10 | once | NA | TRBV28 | CASSLGTQYF | TGTGCCAGCAGTTTGGGTACGCAGTATTTT
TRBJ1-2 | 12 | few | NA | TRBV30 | CAWSETGYGYTF | TGTGCCTGGAGTGAGACTGGCTATGGCTACACCTTC
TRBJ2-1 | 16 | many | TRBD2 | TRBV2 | CASLYSGRASYNEQFF | TGTGCCAGCCTCTATAGCGGGAGGGCCTCATACAATGAGCAGTTCTTC
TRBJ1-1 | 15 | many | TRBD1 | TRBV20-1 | CSASRTGGMNTEAFF | TGCAGTGCTAGTAGGACAGGGGGGATGAACACTGAAGCTTTCTTT
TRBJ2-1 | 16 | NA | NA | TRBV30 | CAWSGHGGPALNEQLF | TGTGCCTGGAGTGGCCACGGCGGACCAGCCTTAAATGAGCAGCTCTTC
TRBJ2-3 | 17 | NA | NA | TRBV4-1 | CASSQERGGGGTDTQYF | TGCGCCAGCAGCCAAGAAAGAGGCGGTGGAGGCACAGATACGCAGTATTTT
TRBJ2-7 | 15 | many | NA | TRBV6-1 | CASSVGGAPTYEQYF | TGTGCCAGCAGTGTAGGGGGGGCTCCTACCTACGAGCAGTACTTC
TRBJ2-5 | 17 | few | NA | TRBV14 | CASSQVGVGGIQETQYF | TGTGCCAGCAGCCAAGTTGGTGTAGGCGGAATCCAAGAGACCCAGTACTTC
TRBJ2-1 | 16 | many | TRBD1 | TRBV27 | CASREATGVSYNEQFF | TGTGCCAGCAGAGAGGCGACAGGGGTCTCCTACAATGAGCAGTTCTTC
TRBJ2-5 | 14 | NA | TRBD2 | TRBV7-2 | CASSTLAGVETQYF | TGTGCCAGCAGCACCTTAGCGGGAGTAGAGACCCAGTACTTC
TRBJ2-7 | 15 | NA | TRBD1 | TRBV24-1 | CATSEPGQGTSEQYF | TGTGCCACCAGTGAACCGGGACAGGGGACGAGCGAGCAGTACTTC
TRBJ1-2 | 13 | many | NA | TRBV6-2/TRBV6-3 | CASTLRDNYGYTF | TGTGCCAGCACCCTTAGGGATAACTATGGCTACACCTTC
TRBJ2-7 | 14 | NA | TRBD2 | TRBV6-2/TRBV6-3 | CASSLGTSDYEQYF | TGTGCCAGCAGCCTCGGGACTAGCGACTACGAGCAGTACTTC
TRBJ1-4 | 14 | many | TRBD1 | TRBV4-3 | CASSQGQGNEKLFF | TGTGCCAGCAGTCAGGGACAGGGAAATGAAAAACTGTTTTTT
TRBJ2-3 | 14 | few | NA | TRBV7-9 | CASSQNLLGGVLYF | TGTGCCAGCAGCCAAAACCTCCTGGGGGGAGTACTGTATTTT
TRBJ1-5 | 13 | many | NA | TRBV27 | CASSFSTYQPQHF | TGTGCCAGCAGTTTTAGCACTTATCAGCCCCAGCATTTT
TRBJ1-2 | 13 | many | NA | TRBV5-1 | CATSTDPNYGYTF | TGCGCCACCTCGACAGACCCTAACTATGGCTACACCTTC
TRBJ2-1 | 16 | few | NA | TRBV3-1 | CASSPPRESGFYEQFF | TGTGCCAGCAGCCCCCCGAGGGAGTCCGGTTTCTATGAGCAGTTCTTC
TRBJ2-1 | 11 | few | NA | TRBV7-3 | CASSLTHEQFF | TGTGCCAGCAGCTTAACGCATGAGCAGTTCTTC
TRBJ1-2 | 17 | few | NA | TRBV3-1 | CASSQVLLLDRDYGYTF | TGTGCCAGCAGCCAAGTGCTCTTGTTAGACAGAGACTATGGCTACACCTTC
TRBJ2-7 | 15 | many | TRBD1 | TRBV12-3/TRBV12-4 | CASSSGQGPAYEQYF | TGTGCCAGCAGTTCGGGACAGGGACCGGCCTACGAGCAGTACTTC
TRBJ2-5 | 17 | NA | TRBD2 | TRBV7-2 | CASSFRLAGGYQETQYF | TGTGCCAGCAGCTTCCGTCTAGCGGGAGGGTACCAAGAGACCCAGTACTTC
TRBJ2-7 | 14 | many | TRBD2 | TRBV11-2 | CASSPGTSGTEQYF | TGTGCCAGCAGCCCCGGGACTAGCGGGACCGAGCAGTACTTC
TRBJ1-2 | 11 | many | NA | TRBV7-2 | CASSLGQSYTF | TGTGCCAGCAGCTTAGGGCAGAGCTACACCTTC
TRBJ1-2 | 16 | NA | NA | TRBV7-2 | CASSPTQGQSGHGYTF | TGTGCCAGCAGCCCAACCCAGGGGCAGAGCGGCCATGGCTACACCTTC
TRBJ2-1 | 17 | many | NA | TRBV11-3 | CASSLVSTPGSYNEQFF | TGTGCCAGCAGCTTAGTTTCAACGCCGGGATCCTACAATGAGCAGTTCTTC
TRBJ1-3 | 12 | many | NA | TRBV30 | CAWRTDGNTIYF | TGTGCCTGGAGGACAGACGGAAACACCATATATTTT
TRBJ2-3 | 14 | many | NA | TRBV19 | CASSPGDSTDTQYF | TGTGCCAGTAGCCCAGGGGACAGCACAGATACGCAGTATTTT